This T cell receptor (beta chain) was retrieved from a study of human T cells and chemical hapten exposure. About the research overall: Sensitization applied 2% DPC to approximately 2 cm by approximately 2 cm of upper inner arm skin.

TCRdb independently ran MiXCR on the RACE reads; one entry per CDR3 protein. The sample carries some 200,000 distinct CDR3 sequences, around 20% recorded once. Specified time point: patch test 1, 2 weeks after DPC sensitization. Described treatment: therapeutic diphenylcyclopropenone sensitization with weekly scalp DPC. This CDR3 comprises 16 residues. Looked up from germline, CDR1 is SGHKS and CDR2 is YYEKEE (reference sequence). With V trimmed by 0 bases and J by 4 bases, 6 bases remained unmatched. The source material was whole blood, sampled in connection with sensitization to the hapten diphenylcyclopropenone (DPC). The TCR was taken from a woman between 50 and 59 years old with alopecia areata. Some clones in this sample may be carry-over from other donors' samples. The chain couples TRBV5-5 to TRBJ2-1; the match to TRBD1 covers 8 bases. The CDR3 DNA reads TGTGCCAGCAGCTTGGGGACGGGACAGGAATACAATGAGCAGTTCTTC. Amino acids: CASSLGTGQEYNEQFF.